These T cell receptor beta chains were read from a single sample in a study of blood T cells in healthy people across ages. TCRdb fed the 5' RACE reads into MiXCR, producing one record per CDR3 protein. The sample records over a million distinct CDR3 sequences, about 25% being singletons. The sample also formed part of further work on T cells of mothers and their children.

The material sequenced was blood. The receptor set was obtained from a girl aged 2 to 9 in good health. CDR3s include the opening cysteine and the closing phenylalanine or tryptophan. D genes are given only for firm matches. Clone sizes are given selectively: once, few, many, or a class where the clone is expanded.

>NA|TRBV27|15|TRBJ2-7|TRBD1
CASSTPGTGNNEQYF
TGTGCCAGCAGTACCCCCGGGACAGGGAATAACGAGCAGTACTTC
>NA|TRBV6-5|15|TRBJ1-2|NA
CASSPQGQANYGYTF
TGTGCCAGCAGTCCTCAGGGCCAAGCTAACTATGGCTACACCTTC
>few|TRBV13|16|TRBJ2-1|NA
CASSLGRGRGYNEQFF
TGTGCCAGCAGCTTAGGCCGGGGTAGAGGTTACAATGAGCAGTTCTTC
>NA|TRBV11-2|17|TRBJ2-1|NA
CASSLVRQIRGVNEQFF
TGTGCCAGCAGCTTGGTACGCCAAATAAGAGGGGTCAATGAGCAGTTCTTC
>many|TRBV27|14|TRBJ2-7|NA
CASSLSGALYEQYF
TGTGCCAGCAGTTTATCAGGGGCCCTCTACGAGCAGTACTTC
>many|TRBV12-3/TRBV12-4|14|TRBJ2-3|NA
CASSLAGYTDTQYF
TGTGCCAGCAGCTTAGCAGGTTATACAGATACGCAGTATTTT
>few|TRBV29-1|12|TRBJ2-1|NA
CSVGEPSNEQFF
TGCAGCGTTGGCGAGCCCTCCAATGAGCAGTTCTTC
>few|TRBV25-1|16|TRBJ2-7|TRBD1
CASRPHRGPRAYEQYF
TGTGCCAGCAGGCCCCACAGGGGGCCCCGGGCCTACGAGCAGTACTTC
>NA|TRBV28|15|TRBJ2-3|TRBD2
CASSFPSGYTDTQYF
TGTGCCAGCAGTTTCCCTAGCGGGTACACAGATACGCAGTATTTT
>few|TRBV29-1|13|TRBJ2-1|TRBD1
CSVRQGDYNEQFF
TGCAGCGTACGACAGGGAGACTACAATGAGCAGTTCTTC
>NA|TRBV7-9|15|TRBJ2-5|NA
CASSLERAAEETQYF
TGTGCCAGCAGCTTAGAAAGGGCTGCGGAAGAGACCCAGTACTTC
>many|TRBV4-2|14|TRBJ2-5|NA
CASSPGGIQETQYF
TGTGCCAGCAGCCCAGGGGGGATCCAAGAGACCCAGTACTTC
>NA|TRBV20-1|10|TRBJ2-1|NA
CSASAFEQFF
TGCAGTGCTAGCGCGTTTGAGCAGTTCTTC
>NA|TRBV29-1|12|TRBJ1-1|NA
CSVDTENTEAFF
TGCAGCGTTGATACGGAGAACACTGAAGCTTTCTTT
>NA|TRBV10-1|19|TRBJ2-1|TRBD2
CASNIERGGITESYNEQFF
TGCGCCAGCAATATTGAGCGGGGAGGCATCACCGAAAGTTACAATGAGCAGTTCTTC
>NA|TRBV5-8|15|TRBJ1-1|NA
CASNLRGDGGTEAFF
TGTGCCAGCAATTTGCGAGGGGACGGGGGCACTGAAGCTTTCTTT
>NA|TRBV9|13|TRBJ1-1|NA
CASSVGGRSEAFF
TGTGCCAGCAGCGTAGGGGGGCGGTCTGAAGCTTTCTTT
>few|TRBV6-5|12|TRBJ1-1|NA
CASSLKGRRAFF
TGTGCCAGCAGTTTGAAGGGGAGGCGAGCTTTCTTT
>NA|TRBV9|17|TRBJ2-1|TRBD2
CASSVNPTSGENNEQFF
TGTGCCAGCAGCGTTAATCCAACTAGCGGAGAAAACAATGAGCAGTTCTTC
>NA|TRBV20-1|13|TRBJ2-5|NA
CSAREWGQETQYF
TGCAGTGCTAGAGAGTGGGGGCAAGAGACCCAGTACTTC
>few|TRBV20-1|16|TRBJ2-3|NA
CSAGAGQSFRTDTQYF
TGCAGTGCTGGAGCGGGACAGAGTTTTAGGACAGATACGCAGTATTTT
>few|TRBV15|17|TRBJ2-7|NA
CATSGGGEIGRFYEQYF
TGTGCCACCAGCGGAGGGGGGGAGATCGGTAGGTTCTACGAGCAGTACTTC
>few|TRBV28|15|TRBJ2-1|NA
CASSLLTVADNEQFF
TGTGCCAGCAGTTTATTAACAGTGGCGGACAATGAGCAGTTCTTC
>NA|TRBV5-1|15|TRBJ2-2|NA
CASSKSGGNTGELFF
TGCGCCAGCAGTAAAAGCGGAGGCAACACCGGGGAGCTGTTTTTT
>NA|TRBV29-1|15|TRBJ2-1|TRBD1
CSVPGQPSSYNEQFF
TGCAGCGTTCCGGGACAGCCGAGCTCCTACAATGAGCAGTTCTTC
>NA|TRBV12-3/TRBV12-4|12|TRBJ2-1|NA
CASGQTYNEQFF
TGTGCCAGCGGACAGACCTACAATGAGCAGTTCTTC
>few|TRBV29-1|13|TRBJ1-2|NA
CSVGYSREGGYTF
TGCAGCGTCGGCTACTCCAGGGAGGGCGGCTACACCTTC
>NA|TRBV9|14|TRBJ2-7|TRBD1
CASSVAGGGNEQYF
TGTGCCAGCAGCGTAGCAGGGGGCGGGAACGAGCAGTACTTC
>few|TRBV9|15|TRBJ2-5|TRBD1
CASSELGQIQETQYF
TGTGCCAGCAGCGAACTGGGACAGATCCAAGAGACCCAGTACTTC
>few|TRBV5-1|15|TRBJ2-5|TRBD2
CASSLSGGASETQYF
TGCGCCAGCAGCTTGAGCGGGGGGGCTTCAGAGACCCAGTACTTC
>few|TRBV4-3|14|TRBJ2-7|TRBD1
CASSQARQGYEQYF
TGCGCCAGCAGCCAAGCTCGACAGGGGTACGAGCAGTACTTC
>NA|TRBV19|17|TRBJ2-3|NA
CASSIDPRELHWDTQYF
TGTGCCAGTAGTATAGATCCGAGGGAACTACATTGGGATACGCAGTATTTT
>few|TRBV28|17|TRBJ1-3|NA
CASSPLDERVDGNTIYF
TGTGCCAGCAGTCCCCTGGATGAGCGGGTGGATGGAAACACCATATATTTT
>NA|TRBV4-1|13|TRBJ1-2|NA
CASGQESLYGYTF
TGCGCCAGCGGCCAAGAGTCCCTCTATGGCTACACCTTC
>NA|TRBV20-1|14|TRBJ2-7|NA
CSARMREGRNEQYF
TGCAGTGCTAGGATGCGGGAAGGTCGGAACGAGCAGTACTTC
>NA|TRBV18|16|TRBJ1-6|NA
CASSPSSTGFDSPLHF
TGTGCCAGCTCACCATCATCTACAGGGTTTGATTCACCCCTCCACTTT
>NA|TRBV20-1|17|TRBJ2-1|TRBD2
CSARDFLRTSGPNEQFF
TGCAGTGCTAGAGATTTCCTGAGGACTAGTGGGCCCAATGAGCAGTTCTTC
>NA|TRBV4-2|14|TRBJ2-3|NA
CASSQEHVTDTQYF
TGTGCCAGCAGCCAAGAACACGTCACAGATACGCAGTATTTT
>once|TRBV27|11|TRBJ1-2|TRBD1
CATQTGNTWTF
TGTGCCACGCAGACAGGGAATACGTGGACCTTC
>few|TRBV5-5|15|TRBJ2-7|NA
CASSLFSGVAYEQYF
TGTGCCAGCAGCTTGTTTTCAGGGGTGGCCTACGAGCAGTACTTC
>NA|TRBV15|20|TRBJ2-4|NA
CATSLTSRKVSAIGKNIQYF
TGTGCCACCAGCCTAACCAGCAGGAAGGTCTCTGCTATAGGCAAAAACATTCAGTACTTC
>NA|TRBV5-1|17|TRBJ2-3|TRBD2
CASSQSISGTSTDTQYF
TGCGCCAGCAGCCAATCCATTAGCGGGACTAGCACAGATACGCAGTATTTT
>few|TRBV29-1|16|TRBJ2-4|TRBD2
CSVDGVAGVVENIQYF
TGCAGCGTTGATGGGGTAGCGGGAGTCGTGGAAAACATTCAGTACTTC
>NA|TRBV7-3|18|TRBJ2-2|TRBD2
CASSPGRGLAVNTGELFF
TGTGCCAGCAGCCCAGGTAGAGGACTAGCGGTGAACACCGGGGAGCTGTTTTTT
>few|TRBV7-2|16|TRBJ2-2|NA
CASSLGGGQPDEELFF
TGTGCCAGCAGCTTAGGAGGGGGTCAGCCCGATGAGGAGCTGTTTTTT
>NA|TRBV5-5|13|TRBJ2-7|NA
CASTGGASYEQYF
TGTGCCAGCACCGGTGGGGCCTCCTACGAGCAGTACTTC
>NA|TRBV19|14|TRBJ2-3|TRBD2
CATYSGGASDTQYF
TGTGCCACCTATAGCGGGGGGGCCTCAGATACGCAGTATTTT